This paragraph covers one T cell receptor (beta chain) sequence. Its antigen is unidentified. Germline CDR1 and CDR2: SGHAT and FQNNGV. Trimming stripped 1 base from V and 0 bases from J, with 4 bases between. The CDR3 runs 15 residues. There was at least one pre-ART PBMC sample for each donor, plus at least two post-ART PBMC samples. Among participants with HIV, every one received treatment in the United States. This sample is part of a study of long-term antiretroviral therapy in people with HIV. At the survey level, the v3.0 immunoSEQ assay was run. TCRdb keeps only in-frame clones here, not all; method: immunoSEQ multiplex PCR. Among over 15,000 clones listed, roughly nine tenths were seen once. Study-wide points: Clones that had undergone expansion before ART dominated the repertoire at all time points. The study found narrower CDR3 length ranges in HIV repertoires than in controls.

The genes are TRBV11-2 and TRBJ2-6; D not certain. The TCR sequence derives from a man aged 50 or older with HIV. The sample here was unsorted PBMCs, taken 4.2 years after starting antiretroviral therapy. The CDR3 loop reads CASSLGRSGANVLTF. In DNA, the CDR3 is TGTGCCAGCAGCTTAGGGCGCTCTGGGGCCAACGTCCTGACTTTC.